This T cell receptor (beta chain) was recovered during a study of T-cell memory formation after mild COVID-19. Study-level results: From day 15 to 85, contracting clones were balanced between CD4 and CD8, whereas later expanders leaned toward CD4+.

TCRdb re-called the 5' RACE reads with MiXCR, one entry per CDR3 protein. The sample includes about 560,000 distinct CDR3 sequences, roughly 17% of them seen just once. This CDR3 is 15 amino acids long. From germline, CDR1 is SGHRS and CDR2 YFSETQ. V lost 7 bases and J lost 0; bases outside the gene matches: 8. Only a few counts were recorded for this clonotype. The antigen remains undetermined. Sequenced input: PBMCs or a T cell subset sorted from them (not recorded which). The receptor was derived from an adult woman who had mild COVID-19 (a few samples of this study predate the infection). Cell type and time point are not known. The V and J genes are TRBV5-1 and TRBJ1-1; 8 positions match TRBD1. The CDR3 loop is CASSGGFLMNTEAFF. CDR3 in DNA: TGCGCCAGCTCAGGGGGCTTCCTAATGAACACTGAAGCTTTCTTT. Looking up the rest from reference TRBV5-1 and TRBJ1-1 gives the full variable domain: KAGVTQTPRYLIKTRGQQVTLSCSPISGHRSVSWYQQTPGQGLQFLFEYFSETQRNKGNFPGRFSGRQFSNSRSEMNVSTLELGDSALYLCASSGGFLMNTEAFFGQGTRLTVV.